This record looks at one T cell receptor (beta chain) sequence and its context. The data were obtained in a study of cytomegalovirus exposure and HLA in healthy donors. V lost 5 bases and J 0 bases, leaving 10 bases between the germline ends. Germline CDR1 and CDR2: SQVTM and ANQGSEA. This CDR3 comprises 13 residues. The PCR contained 60 Vbeta and 13 Jbeta primers. Assay used: immunoSEQ multiplex PCR; TCRdb lists only in-frame clones, some missing. The sample has 150,000 to 200,000 clones; 70% to 80% are singletons. The sequencing sample was made of PBMCs. V gene TRBV29-1 combines with J gene TRBJ1-1; D is unclear. The TCR was taken from a woman between 40 and 55 years old in good health and CMV-seronegative. CDR3 residues: CSVREGLNTEAFF. In nucleotides, the CDR3 is TGCAGCGTTCGGGAGGGCTTGAACACTGAAGCTTTCTTT.